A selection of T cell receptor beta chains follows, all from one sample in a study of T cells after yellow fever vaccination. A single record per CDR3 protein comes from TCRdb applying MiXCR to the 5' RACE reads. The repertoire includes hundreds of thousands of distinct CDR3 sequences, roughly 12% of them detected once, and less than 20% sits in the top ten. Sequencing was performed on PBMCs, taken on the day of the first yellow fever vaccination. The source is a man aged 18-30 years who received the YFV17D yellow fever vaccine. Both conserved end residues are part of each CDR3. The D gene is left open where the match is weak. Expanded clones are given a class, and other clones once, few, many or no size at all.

CDR3aa: CASSATGPYGYTF
CDR3nt: TGTGCCAGCAGCGCGACAGGGCCCTATGGCTACACCTTC
j_gene: TRBJ1-2
v_gene: TRBV12-3/TRBV12-4
d_gene: TRBD1
abundance: few

CDR3aa: CASSSEIFAYEQYF
CDR3nt: TGTGCCAGCAGCTCAGAGATATTCGCCTACGAGCAGTACTTC
j_gene: TRBJ2-7
v_gene: TRBV7-9
d_gene: NA
abundance: NA

CDR3aa: CASREAGGRGKRFF
CDR3nt: TGTGCCAGCAGGGAGGCGGGGGGGCGGGGTAAGCGGTTCTTC
j_gene: TRBJ2-1
v_gene: TRBV27
d_gene: TRBD2
abundance: NA

CDR3aa: CAISGLGPGQPQHF
CDR3nt: TGTGCCATCAGTGGTTTGGGGCCCGGTCAGCCCCAGCATTTT
j_gene: TRBJ1-5
v_gene: TRBV10-3
d_gene: NA
abundance: NA

CDR3aa: CASSLQGEGYTF
CDR3nt: TGTGCCAGCAGTTTACAGGGGGAAGGCTACACCTTC
j_gene: TRBJ1-2
v_gene: TRBV2
d_gene: TRBD1
abundance: NA

CDR3aa: CASSARGDFYNEQFF
CDR3nt: TGTGCCAGCAGCGCCCGTGGGGACTTCTACAATGAGCAGTTCTTC
j_gene: TRBJ2-1
v_gene: TRBV9
d_gene: NA
abundance: NA

CDR3aa: CASSWGREYGYTF
CDR3nt: TGTGCCAGCAGCTGGGGTCGGGAGTATGGCTACACCTTC
j_gene: TRBJ1-2
v_gene: TRBV5-6
d_gene: NA
abundance: NA

CDR3aa: CSATTGGGSGYTF
CDR3nt: TGCAGTGCCACAACAGGAGGGGGATCTGGCTACACCTTC
j_gene: TRBJ1-2
v_gene: TRBV20-1
d_gene: NA
abundance: NA

CDR3aa: CASKRGQGAGYTF
CDR3nt: TGTGCCAGCAAGCGGGGACAGGGGGCTGGCTACACCTTC
j_gene: TRBJ1-2
v_gene: TRBV6-1
d_gene: TRBD1
abundance: NA

CDR3aa: CASSQGGGYTF
CDR3nt: TGTGCCAGCAGTCAGGGGGGAGGCTACACCTTC
j_gene: TRBJ1-2
v_gene: TRBV7-2
d_gene: TRBD1
abundance: many

CDR3aa: CASSPWGTSGAPTDTQYF
CDR3nt: TGTGCCAGTAGTCCGTGGGGGACTAGCGGGGCCCCCACAGATACGCAGTATTTT
j_gene: TRBJ2-3
v_gene: TRBV19
d_gene: TRBD2
abundance: NA

CDR3aa: CASSLAAGGKYPLHF
CDR3nt: TGTGCCAGCAGCTTAGCGGCAGGGGGCAAATATCCCCTCCACTTT
j_gene: TRBJ1-6
v_gene: TRBV7-2
d_gene: TRBD1
abundance: NA

CDR3aa: CASRPQGDNTEAFF
CDR3nt: TGTGCCAGCAGACCGCAGGGAGACAACACTGAAGCTTTCTTT
j_gene: TRBJ1-1
v_gene: TRBV7-9
d_gene: NA
abundance: NA

CDR3aa: CASSTQGITDTQYF
CDR3nt: TGCGCCAGCAGTACACAGGGGATCACAGATACGCAGTATTTT
j_gene: TRBJ2-3
v_gene: TRBV23-1
d_gene: TRBD1
abundance: few

CDR3aa: CASSYPGTGDDTQYF
CDR3nt: TGTGCCAGCAGCTACCCCGGGACAGGGGATGATACGCAGTATTTT
j_gene: TRBJ2-3
v_gene: TRBV7-9
d_gene: TRBD1
abundance: few

CDR3aa: CASSPLLAGAQETQYF
CDR3nt: TGTGCCAGCAGCCCTCTCCTAGCGGGGGCACAAGAGACCCAGTACTTC
j_gene: TRBJ2-5
v_gene: TRBV5-4
d_gene: TRBD2
abundance: few

CDR3aa: CASSLGTYTTDTQYF
CDR3nt: TGTGCCAGCAGTTTGGGGACTTACACCACCGATACGCAGTATTTT
j_gene: TRBJ2-3
v_gene: TRBV12-3/TRBV12-4
d_gene: NA
abundance: few

CDR3aa: CSVHGGAGETQYF
CDR3nt: TGCAGCGTTCACGGGGGGGCAGGAGAGACCCAGTACTTC
j_gene: TRBJ2-5
v_gene: TRBV29-1
d_gene: TRBD2
abundance: few

CDR3aa: CASSYSGQGWTGELFF
CDR3nt: TGTGCCAGCAGTTACTCAGGACAGGGTTGGACCGGGGAGCTGTTTTTT
j_gene: TRBJ2-2
v_gene: TRBV6-5
d_gene: TRBD1
abundance: few

CDR3aa: CAISEPSGGAGEQFF
CDR3nt: TGTGCCATCAGTGAGCCCAGCGGGGGGGCGGGTGAGCAGTTCTTC
j_gene: TRBJ2-1
v_gene: TRBV10-3
d_gene: TRBD2
abundance: few

CDR3aa: CASSETGQELYEQYF
CDR3nt: TGCGCCAGCAGCGAAACGGGACAGGAACTCTACGAGCAGTACTTC
j_gene: TRBJ2-7
v_gene: TRBV5-1
d_gene: TRBD1
abundance: few

CDR3aa: CASSRRGTGDLPTKNIQYF
CDR3nt: TGTGCCAGCAGTCGGCGGGGGACAGGGGATTTGCCGACCAAAAACATTCAGTACTTC
j_gene: TRBJ2-4
v_gene: TRBV11-2
d_gene: TRBD1
abundance: NA

CDR3aa: CASSLGAGNIQYF
CDR3nt: TGTGCCAGCAGCTTAGGGGCAGGAAACATTCAGTACTTC
j_gene: TRBJ2-4
v_gene: TRBV11-3
d_gene: NA
abundance: few

CDR3aa: CASSLGYHQETQYF
CDR3nt: TGTGCCAGCAGCTTGGGCTACCACCAAGAGACCCAGTACTTC
j_gene: TRBJ2-5
v_gene: TRBV7-2
d_gene: NA
abundance: NA

CDR3aa: CASSQESGGTTEAFF
CDR3nt: TGCGCCAGCAGCCAAGAATCGGGGGGCACGACTGAAGCTTTCTTT
j_gene: TRBJ1-1
v_gene: TRBV4-1
d_gene: NA
abundance: few

CDR3aa: CASSPPGRGARTGELFF
CDR3nt: TGTGCCAGCAGCCCCCCCGGACGGGGGGCGCGCACCGGGGAGCTGTTTTTT
j_gene: TRBJ2-2
v_gene: TRBV7-9
d_gene: NA
abundance: few

CDR3aa: CASSGGILTDTQYF
CDR3nt: TGTGCCAGCAGCGGGGGGATTCTAACAGATACGCAGTATTTT
j_gene: TRBJ2-3
v_gene: TRBV5-4
d_gene: NA
abundance: few

CDR3aa: CASIIDTHSGANVLTF
CDR3nt: TGTGCCAGCATCATTGACACCCACTCTGGGGCCAACGTCCTGACTTTC
j_gene: TRBJ2-6
v_gene: TRBV7-9
d_gene: NA
abundance: few

CDR3aa: CSKSGGAADTQYF
CDR3nt: TGCAGTAAAAGCGGGGGGGCCGCAGATACGCAGTATTTT
j_gene: TRBJ2-3
v_gene: TRBV20-1
d_gene: TRBD2
abundance: few

CDR3aa: CASSLFGLNSEGDEQFF
CDR3nt: TGTGCCAGCAGCTTGTTCGGGCTTAATTCCGAAGGCGATGAGCAGTTCTTC
j_gene: TRBJ2-1
v_gene: TRBV5-5
d_gene: NA
abundance: many

CDR3aa: CASSPIKAEYNEQFF
CDR3nt: TGTGCCAGCAGCCCCATAAAAGCGGAATACAATGAGCAGTTCTTC
j_gene: TRBJ2-1
v_gene: TRBV13
d_gene: NA
abundance: many

CDR3aa: CASSDVTALPNTGELFF
CDR3nt: TGTGCCAGCTCTGACGTCACAGCCTTACCGAACACCGGGGAGCTGTTTTTT
j_gene: TRBJ2-2
v_gene: TRBV6-1
d_gene: NA
abundance: few

CDR3aa: CASSLVGLAGSEETQYF
CDR3nt: TGTGCCAGCAGCTTAGTAGGGCTAGCGGGATCGGAAGAGACCCAGTACTTC
j_gene: TRBJ2-5
v_gene: TRBV7-2
d_gene: TRBD2
abundance: few

CDR3aa: CASSLLAGDVTGETQYF
CDR3nt: TGTGCCAGCAGTTTATTAGCGGGGGACGTTACGGGAGAGACCCAGTACTTC
j_gene: TRBJ2-5
v_gene: TRBV27
d_gene: TRBD2
abundance: few

CDR3aa: CASSYGWGAEAFF
CDR3nt: TGTGCCAGCAGTTACGGCTGGGGGGCTGAAGCTTTCTTT
j_gene: TRBJ1-1
v_gene: TRBV6-5
d_gene: NA
abundance: few

CDR3aa: CASSLIWGLATETQYF
CDR3nt: TGTGCCAGCAGCTTAATATGGGGACTAGCGACGGAGACCCAGTACTTC
j_gene: TRBJ2-5
v_gene: TRBV7-2
d_gene: TRBD2
abundance: NA

CDR3aa: CATGETLNTEAFF
CDR3nt: TGTGCCACTGGTGAGACCTTAAACACTGAAGCTTTCTTT
j_gene: TRBJ1-1
v_gene: TRBV6-2/TRBV6-3
d_gene: NA
abundance: few

CDR3aa: CASSRDRDRKQLYF
CDR3nt: TGTGCCAGCAGCCGAGACCGGGACAGAAAGCAACTCTACTTC
j_gene: TRBJ2-1
v_gene: TRBV11-1
d_gene: TRBD1
abundance: many

CDR3aa: CASSSFAGTNTEAFF
CDR3nt: TGCGCCAGCAGCTCCTTCGCGGGGACGAACACTGAAGCTTTCTTT
j_gene: TRBJ1-1
v_gene: TRBV5-1
d_gene: NA
abundance: NA

CDR3aa: CASSLKGRDTEAFF
CDR3nt: TGTGCCAGCAGCTTAAAGGGCAGGGACACTGAAGCTTTCTTT
j_gene: TRBJ1-1
v_gene: TRBV7-2
d_gene: NA
abundance: NA

CDR3aa: CASSFGAGDNSPLHF
CDR3nt: TGCGCCAGCAGCTTTGGGGCGGGAGACAATTCACCCCTCCACTTT
j_gene: TRBJ1-6
v_gene: TRBV5-1
d_gene: NA
abundance: many

CDR3aa: CASRAGGTDTQYF
CDR3nt: TGTGCCAGCAGAGCGGGGGGAACAGATACGCAGTATTTT
j_gene: TRBJ2-3
v_gene: TRBV11-2
d_gene: TRBD2
abundance: NA

CDR3aa: CASSAPGLAGAGEETQYF
CDR3nt: TGTGCCAGCAGCGCCCCGGGACTAGCGGGGGCAGGGGAAGAGACCCAGTACTTC
j_gene: TRBJ2-5
v_gene: TRBV11-1
d_gene: TRBD2
abundance: few

CDR3aa: CASRESRRAFF
CDR3nt: TGTGCCAGCAGGGAAAGTAGACGAGCTTTCTTT
j_gene: TRBJ1-1
v_gene: TRBV2
d_gene: NA
abundance: many

CDR3aa: CASSLEVVGTGELFF
CDR3nt: TGTGCCAGCAGCTTGGAGGTGGTAGGAACCGGGGAGCTGTTTTTT
j_gene: TRBJ2-2
v_gene: TRBV5-4
d_gene: NA
abundance: once

CDR3aa: CASSLGQGAGNTIYF
CDR3nt: TGTGCCAGCAGCTTGGGACAGGGGGCAGGAAACACCATATATTTT
j_gene: TRBJ1-3
v_gene: TRBV5-1
d_gene: TRBD1
abundance: many

CDR3aa: CSVDGDLGAKNIQYF
CDR3nt: TGCAGCGTTGACGGGGACCTCGGAGCCAAAAACATTCAGTACTTC
j_gene: TRBJ2-4
v_gene: TRBV29-1
d_gene: NA
abundance: few

CDR3aa: CSARRLTGVAEAFF
CDR3nt: TGCAGTGCTAGAAGATTAACGGGGGTAGCCGAAGCTTTCTTT
j_gene: TRBJ1-1
v_gene: TRBV20-1
d_gene: NA
abundance: NA

CDR3aa: CASSLVGLAGSEQYF
CDR3nt: TGTGCCAGCAGCTTAGTGGGACTAGCGGGGTCCGAGCAGTACTTC
j_gene: TRBJ2-7
v_gene: TRBV7-2
d_gene: TRBD2
abundance: NA

CDR3aa: CSVPQSEVEQFF
CDR3nt: TGCAGCGTTCCTCAGAGCGAGGTTGAGCAGTTCTTC
j_gene: TRBJ2-1
v_gene: TRBV29-1
d_gene: NA
abundance: few

CDR3aa: CASSLELAGELFF
CDR3nt: TGTGCCAGCAGCTTGGAGCTAGCGGGGGAGCTGTTTTTT
j_gene: TRBJ2-2
v_gene: TRBV5-4
d_gene: NA
abundance: NA

CDR3aa: CASSRPGGTEAFF
CDR3nt: TGTGCCAGCAGCCGACCAGGGGGCACTGAAGCTTTCTTT
j_gene: TRBJ1-1
v_gene: TRBV3-1
d_gene: TRBD1
abundance: NA

CDR3aa: CASSLYQALSSYNEQFF
CDR3nt: TGTGCCAGCAGCTTATACCAGGCGCTCAGCTCCTACAATGAGCAGTTCTTC
j_gene: TRBJ2-1
v_gene: TRBV7-2
d_gene: NA
abundance: few

CDR3aa: CASSLKARTEITQETQYF
CDR3nt: TGTGCCAGCAGCTTAAAGGCCAGAACGGAGATAACCCAAGAGACCCAGTACTTC
j_gene: TRBJ2-5
v_gene: TRBV7-3
d_gene: NA
abundance: NA

CDR3aa: CASSQDPGGKLAF
CDR3nt: TGTGCCAGCAGCCAAGATCCAGGGGGTAAGCTTGCCTTT
j_gene: TRBJ2-3
v_gene: TRBV3-1
d_gene: TRBD1
abundance: few

CDR3aa: CASSRDPKETQYF
CDR3nt: TGTGCCAGCAGTCGGGATCCCAAAGAGACCCAGTACTTC
j_gene: TRBJ2-5
v_gene: TRBV12-3/TRBV12-4
d_gene: NA
abundance: NA

CDR3aa: CASSFGNRNTGELFF
CDR3nt: TGTGCCAGCAGCTTCGGTAACAGGAACACCGGGGAGCTGTTTTTT
j_gene: TRBJ2-2
v_gene: TRBV5-5
d_gene: NA
abundance: few